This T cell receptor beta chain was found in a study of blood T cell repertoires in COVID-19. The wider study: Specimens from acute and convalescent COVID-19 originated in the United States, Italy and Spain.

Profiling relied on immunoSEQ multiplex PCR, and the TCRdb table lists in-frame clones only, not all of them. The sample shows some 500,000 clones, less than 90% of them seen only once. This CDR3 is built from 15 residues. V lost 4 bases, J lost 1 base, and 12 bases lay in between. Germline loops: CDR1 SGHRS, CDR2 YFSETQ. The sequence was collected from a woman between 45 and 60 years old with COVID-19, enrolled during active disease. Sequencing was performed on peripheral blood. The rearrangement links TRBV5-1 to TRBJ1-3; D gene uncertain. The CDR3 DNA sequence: TGCGCCAGCAGCGTCTCGGGGTCTTCTGGAAACACCATATATTTT. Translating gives CASSVSGSSGNTIYF.